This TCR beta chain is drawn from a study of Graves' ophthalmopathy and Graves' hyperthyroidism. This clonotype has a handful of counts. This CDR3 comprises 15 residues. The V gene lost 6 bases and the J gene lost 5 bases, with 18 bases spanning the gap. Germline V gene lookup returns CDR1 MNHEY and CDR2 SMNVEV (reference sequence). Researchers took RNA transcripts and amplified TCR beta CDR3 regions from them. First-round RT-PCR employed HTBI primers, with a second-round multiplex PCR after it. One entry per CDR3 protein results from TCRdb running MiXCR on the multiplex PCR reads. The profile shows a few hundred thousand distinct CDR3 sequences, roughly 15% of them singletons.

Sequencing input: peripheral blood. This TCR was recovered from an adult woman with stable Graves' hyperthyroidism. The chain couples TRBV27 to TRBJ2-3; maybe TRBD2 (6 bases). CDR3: CASSPVREGRDTQYF. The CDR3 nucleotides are TGTGCCAGCAGCCCCGTGCGGGAAGGAAGAGATACGCAGTATTTT.